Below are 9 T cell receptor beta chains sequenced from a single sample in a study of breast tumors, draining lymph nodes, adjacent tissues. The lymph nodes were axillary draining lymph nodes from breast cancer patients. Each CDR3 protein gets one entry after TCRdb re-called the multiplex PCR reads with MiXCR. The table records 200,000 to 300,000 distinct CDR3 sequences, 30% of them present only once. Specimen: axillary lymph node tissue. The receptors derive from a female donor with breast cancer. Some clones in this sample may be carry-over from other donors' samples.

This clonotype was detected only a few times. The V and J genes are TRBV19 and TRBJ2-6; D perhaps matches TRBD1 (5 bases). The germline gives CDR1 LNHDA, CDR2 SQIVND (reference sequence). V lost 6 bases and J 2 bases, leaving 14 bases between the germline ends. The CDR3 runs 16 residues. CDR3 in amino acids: CASSTDSTAGANVLTF. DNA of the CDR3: TGTGCCAGTAGCACCGACAGTACCGCTGGGGCCAACGTCCTGACTTTC.

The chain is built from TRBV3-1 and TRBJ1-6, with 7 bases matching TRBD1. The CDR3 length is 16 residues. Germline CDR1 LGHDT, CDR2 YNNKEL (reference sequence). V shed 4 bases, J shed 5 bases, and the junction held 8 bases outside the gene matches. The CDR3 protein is CASSRPGTVNNSPLHF. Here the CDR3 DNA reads TGTGCCAGCAGCCGCCCCGGGACAGTCAATAATTCACCCCTCCACTTT.

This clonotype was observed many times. CDR3 sequence: CASSLGMDEQFF. The CDR3 DNA reads as TGTGCCAGCAGCTTAGGGATGGATGAGCAGTTCTTC. V is TRBV13 and J is TRBJ2-1; D is unresolved. CDR1 and CDR2 (germline): PRHDT, FYEKMQ (reference sequence). V gave up 0 bases and J gave up 8 bases, with 5 bases separating them. The CDR3 sequence is 12 residues long. Full variable domain (remainder filled in from reference TRBV13 and TRBJ2-1): AAGVIQSPRHLIKEKRETATLKCYPIPRHDTVYWYQQGPGQDPQFLISFYEKMQSDKGSIPDRFSAQQFSDYHSELNMSSLELGDSALYFCASSLGMDEQFFGPGTRLTVL.

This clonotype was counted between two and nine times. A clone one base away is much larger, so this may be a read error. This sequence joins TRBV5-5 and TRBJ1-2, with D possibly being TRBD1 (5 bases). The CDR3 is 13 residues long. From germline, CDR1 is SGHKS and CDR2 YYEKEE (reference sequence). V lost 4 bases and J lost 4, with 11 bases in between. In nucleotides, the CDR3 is TGTGCCAGCAGCGAGACAGTTTCCTATGGCTACACCTTC. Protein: CASSETVSYGYTF.

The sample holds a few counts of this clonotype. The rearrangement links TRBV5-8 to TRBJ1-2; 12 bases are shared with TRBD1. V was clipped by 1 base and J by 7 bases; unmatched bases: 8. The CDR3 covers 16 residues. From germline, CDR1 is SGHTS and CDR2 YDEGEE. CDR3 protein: CASSLIQGQGASGYTF. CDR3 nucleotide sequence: TGTGCCAGCAGCTTGATTCAGGGACAGGGGGCGAGTGGCTACACCTTC.

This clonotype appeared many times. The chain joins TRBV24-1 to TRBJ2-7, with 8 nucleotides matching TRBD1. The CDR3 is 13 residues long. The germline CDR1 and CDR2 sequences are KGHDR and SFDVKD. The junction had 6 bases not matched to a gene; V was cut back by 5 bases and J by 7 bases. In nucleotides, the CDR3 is TGTGCCACCAGTGCCAGGGGGCTGAGGGAGCAGTACTTC. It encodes CATSARGLREQYF.

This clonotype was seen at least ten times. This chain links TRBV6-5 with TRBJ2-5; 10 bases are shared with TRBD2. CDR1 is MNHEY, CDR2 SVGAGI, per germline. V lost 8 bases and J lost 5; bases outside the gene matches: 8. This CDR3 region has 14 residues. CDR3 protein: CASGRTSGMETQYF. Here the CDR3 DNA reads TGTGCCAGCGGGAGAACTAGCGGGATGGAGACCCAGTACTTC.

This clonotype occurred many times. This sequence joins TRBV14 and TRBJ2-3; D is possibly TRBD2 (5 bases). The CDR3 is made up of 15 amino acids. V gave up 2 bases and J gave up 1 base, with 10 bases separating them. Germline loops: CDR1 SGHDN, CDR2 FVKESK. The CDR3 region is CASSQLRVGTDTQYF. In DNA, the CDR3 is TGTGCCAGCAGCCAATTGAGGGTGGGCACAGATACGCAGTATTTT.

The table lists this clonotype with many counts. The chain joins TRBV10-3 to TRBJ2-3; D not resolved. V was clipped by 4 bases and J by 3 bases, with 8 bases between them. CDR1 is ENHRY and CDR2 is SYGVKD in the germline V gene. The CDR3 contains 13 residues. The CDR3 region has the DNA TGTGCCATCAGTGGGCGGAGAACAGATACGCAGTATTTT. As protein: CAISGRRTDTQYF.